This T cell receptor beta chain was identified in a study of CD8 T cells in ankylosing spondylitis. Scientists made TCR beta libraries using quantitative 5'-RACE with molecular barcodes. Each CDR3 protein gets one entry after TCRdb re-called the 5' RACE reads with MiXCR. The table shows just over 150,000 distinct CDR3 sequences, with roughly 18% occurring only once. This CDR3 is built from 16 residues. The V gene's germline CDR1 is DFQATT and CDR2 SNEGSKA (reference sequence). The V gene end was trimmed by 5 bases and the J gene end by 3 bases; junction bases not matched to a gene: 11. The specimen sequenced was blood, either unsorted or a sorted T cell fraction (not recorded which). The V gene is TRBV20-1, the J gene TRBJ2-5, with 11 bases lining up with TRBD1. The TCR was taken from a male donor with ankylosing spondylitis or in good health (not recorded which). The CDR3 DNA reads TGCAGTGCTTCCTCCCCCGGACAGGGGGCGAAAGAGACCCAGTACTTC. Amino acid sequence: CSASSPGQGAKETQYF.